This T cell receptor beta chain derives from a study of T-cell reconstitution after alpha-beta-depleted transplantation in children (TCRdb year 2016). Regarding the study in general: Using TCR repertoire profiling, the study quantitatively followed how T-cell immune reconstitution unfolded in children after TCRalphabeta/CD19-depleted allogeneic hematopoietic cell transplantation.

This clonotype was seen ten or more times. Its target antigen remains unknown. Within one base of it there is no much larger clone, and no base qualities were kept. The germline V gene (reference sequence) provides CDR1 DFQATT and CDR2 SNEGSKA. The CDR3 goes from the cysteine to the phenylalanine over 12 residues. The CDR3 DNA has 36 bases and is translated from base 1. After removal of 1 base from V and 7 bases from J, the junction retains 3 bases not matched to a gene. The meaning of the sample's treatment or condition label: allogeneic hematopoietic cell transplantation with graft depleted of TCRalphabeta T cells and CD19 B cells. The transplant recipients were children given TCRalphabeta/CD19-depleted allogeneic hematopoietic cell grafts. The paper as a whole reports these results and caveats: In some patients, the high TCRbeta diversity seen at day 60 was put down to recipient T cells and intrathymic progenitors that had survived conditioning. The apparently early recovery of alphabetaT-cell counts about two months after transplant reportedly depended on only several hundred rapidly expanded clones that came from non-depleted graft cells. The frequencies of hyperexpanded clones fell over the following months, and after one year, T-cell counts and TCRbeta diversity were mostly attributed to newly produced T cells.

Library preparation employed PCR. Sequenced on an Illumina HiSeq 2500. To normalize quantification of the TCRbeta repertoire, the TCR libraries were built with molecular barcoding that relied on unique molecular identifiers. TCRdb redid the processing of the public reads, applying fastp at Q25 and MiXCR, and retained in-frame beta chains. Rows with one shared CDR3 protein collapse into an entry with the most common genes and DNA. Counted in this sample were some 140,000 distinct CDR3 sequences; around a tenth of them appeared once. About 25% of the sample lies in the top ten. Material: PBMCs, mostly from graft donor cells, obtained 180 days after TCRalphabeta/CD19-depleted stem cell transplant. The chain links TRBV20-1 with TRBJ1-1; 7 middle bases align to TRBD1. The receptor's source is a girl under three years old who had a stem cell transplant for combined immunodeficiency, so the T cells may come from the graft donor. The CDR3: CSARGGTVEAFF. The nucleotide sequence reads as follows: TGCAGTGCTAGAGGCGGGACAGTTGAAGCTTTCTTT.